This T cell receptor (beta chain) derives from a study of cytomegalovirus exposure and HLA in healthy donors. V lost 3 bases to trimming and J lost 9 bases, with 21 bases between them. The CDR3 consists of 17 residues. CDR1 SNHLY and CDR2 FYNNEI come from the germline V gene. With respect to this clone: Its cognate antigen is unknown.

Primers for the PCR totalled 60 Vbeta and 13 Jbeta. Sequenced by immunoSEQ multiplex PCR; TCRdb stores in-frame clones only, minus some. The table shows approximately 86,000 clones, with 65% to 80% occurring only once. Study-level findings and limits: Analysis was performed later, and it showed HLA-associated TCR beta chains to be more clonally expanded than equally common others. An ancestry cluster, one associated with Asian ancestry, reportedly showed fewer N-insertions than the 666-donor mean in a later analysis.

The sequence was obtained from a middle-aged man in good health and CMV-seronegative. The chain employs TRBV2 and TRBJ1-6, with D perhaps matching TRBD1 (6 bases). The sample was PBMCs. The CDR3 here is CASSEIVSRGFGSPLHF. In DNA, the CDR3 is TGTGCCAGCAGTGAGATTGTGAGCAGGGGTTTTGGTTCACCCCTCCACTTT.